This T cell receptor (beta chain) was retrieved from a study of shared clonotypes between healthy human individuals. General study findings and limits: Estimated richness values were generally larger in naive subsets than in memory subsets. Clonotypes that were shared across a handful of donors made up about 5.1% of naive CD4 clonotypes.

Profiled with immunoSEQ multiplex PCR; TCRdb holds only in-frame clones, not every one. Among about 380,000 clones listed, roughly 96% were seen once. This CDR3 is 17 amino acids long. V lost 6 bases and J 0 bases, leaving 15 bases between the germline ends. Germline V gene lookup returns CDR1 SNHLY and CDR2 FYNNEI. In the case of this clone: No antigen is known for it.

The chain employs TRBV2 and TRBJ2-6; a possible D gene is TRBD1 (5 bases). The specimen sequenced was memory CD8+ T cells sorted from blood. Subset: CD45RO+ cells pooled with CCR7-negative TemRA cells. The sequence was obtained from a man aged 25 to 45 in good health. CDR3 region: CASRRTFIASGANVLTF. CDR3 bases: TGTGCCAGCAGGAGGACATTTATAGCCTCTGGGGCCAACGTCCTGACTTTC.